These 5 T cell receptor beta chains were sequenced from one sample in a study of T cell repertoires in ileal Crohn's disease. TCRdb's copy holds only in-frame clones and misses some; the assay was immunoSEQ multiplex PCR. The data show around 10,000 clones, over 70% seen once. Time point: neoterminal ileum biopsy at postoperative endoscopy, about 6 months after surgery. Input material: ileal tissue. Every receptor here comes from an adult with Crohn's disease.

This clone was counted once. The V call is TRBV15, the J call TRBJ1-2; D is possibly TRBD1 (5 bases). The germline gives CDR1 LNHNV, CDR2 YYDKDF (reference sequence). Trimming removed 0 bases from V and 7 bases from J, with 9 bases in between. The CDR3 is 13 residues long. Here the CDR3 DNA reads TGTGCCACCAGCAGAGACAGGGCTGCTGGCTACACCTTC. It encodes CATSRDRAAGYTF.

The gene calls are TRBV7-2 and TRBJ2-5, with 8 bases matching TRBD2. The J call is doubtful: the DNA matches TRBJ2-7 better. Germline loops: CDR1 SGHTA, CDR2 FQGNSA. The CDR3 runs 14 residues. CDR3 in amino acids: CASSLFPSGYEQYF. DNA of the CDR3: TGTGCCAGCAGCTTATTCCCTAGCGGGTACGAGCAGTACTTC.

The rearrangement uses TRBV10-3 and TRBJ2-7, with a weak D call TRBD1 (7 bases). Germline loops: CDR1 ENHRY, CDR2 SYGVKD. The CDR3 consists of 12 residues. Deletions cut 9 bases from V and 7 bases from J, with 16 bases between. For the CDR3, the DNA is TGTGCCATATTAGGACAGGCGGGGGAGCAGTACTTC. The encoded protein is CAILGQAGEQYF.

The J gene is TRBJ1-5, the V gene TRBV19; D uncertain. Trimming left V 5 bases short and J 6 bases short, with 11 bases between. This CDR3 spans 13 amino acids. Germline lookup yields CDR1 LNHDA and CDR2 SQIVND (reference sequence). The CDR3 protein is CASSPSRGQPQHF. In DNA form, the CDR3 reads TGTGCCAGTAGTCCGTCACGGGGTCAGCCCCAGCATTTT.

The rearrangement uses TRBV2 and TRBJ1-1; TRBD1 is a possible D gene (6 bases). The CDR3 is 14 residues long. CDR1 and CDR2 (germline): SNHLY, FYNNEI. V shed 6 bases and J shed 1 base, with 12 bases lying between them. This CDR3 is CASRGGVQNTEAFF. The CDR3 DNA follows: TGTGCCAGCAGAGGGGGGGTTCAGAACACTGAAGCTTTCTTT.